This is a list of T cell receptor beta chains from one sample in a study of cytomegalovirus exposure and HLA in healthy donors. The table came from immunoSEQ multiplex PCR; TCRdb's copy has only in-frame clones and leaves some out. The repertoire consists of roughly 98,000 clones, with approximately 65% occurring once and the leading ten covering 5% to 6.5%. What was sequenced was PBMCs. These receptors originate from a woman aged 25-40 years in good health and CMV-seropositive. Each CDR3 is given with its conserved first and last residue. A D gene is named only where the DNA matches it firmly. Not every row has a clone size; where given, it reads once, few, many or a size class.

CDR3aa: CASSRLAADTQYF
CDR3nt: TGTGCCAGCAGCCGATTAGCCGCAGATACGCAGTATTTT
j_gene: TRBJ2-3
abundance: NA
v_gene: TRBV5-6
d_gene: NA

CDR3aa: CASSRTQGDTEAFF
CDR3nt: TGTGCCAGCTCACGTACACAGGGGGACACTGAAGCTTTCTTT
j_gene: TRBJ1-1
abundance: NA
v_gene: TRBV18
d_gene: TRBD1

CDR3aa: CSAGGDYEQYF
CDR3nt: TGCAGTGCAGGAGGCGACTACGAGCAGTACTTC
j_gene: TRBJ2-7
abundance: NA
v_gene: TRBV20-1
d_gene: NA

CDR3aa: CASSPAGLAGVTGELFF
CDR3nt: TGTGCCAGCAGCCCAGCGGGACTAGCGGGGGTAACCGGGGAGCTGTTTTTT
j_gene: TRBJ2-2
abundance: few
v_gene: TRBV7-2
d_gene: TRBD2

CDR3aa: CASTEQGLGNTIYF
CDR3nt: TGTGCCAGCACCGAACAGGGTTTAGGAAACACCATATATTTT
j_gene: TRBJ1-3
abundance: NA
v_gene: TRBV7-2
d_gene: NA

CDR3aa: CAGGERGVNNEQFF
CDR3nt: TGTGCCGGGGGGGAGCGGGGGGTTAACAATGAGCAGTTCTTC
j_gene: TRBJ2-1
abundance: NA
v_gene: TRBV7-9
d_gene: TRBD2

CDR3aa: CASSLGGLRETQYF
CDR3nt: TGTGCCAGCAGTTTAGGGGGACTCCGAGAGACCCAGTACTTC
j_gene: TRBJ2-5
abundance: few
v_gene: TRBV28
d_gene: NA

CDR3aa: CASSSLGGSTDTQYF
CDR3nt: TGTGCCAGTTCTAGCCTGGGGGGTAGCACAGATACGCAGTATTTT
j_gene: TRBJ2-3
abundance: NA
v_gene: TRBV19
d_gene: NA

CDR3aa: CAISEGGATHGYTF
CDR3nt: TGTGCCATCAGTGAGGGGGGCGCGACTCATGGCTACACCTTC
j_gene: TRBJ1-2
abundance: few
v_gene: TRBV10-3
d_gene: NA

CDR3aa: CASIPGTGGDTQYF
CDR3nt: TGTGCCAGCATCCCTGGGACAGGGGGCGATACGCAGTATTTT
j_gene: TRBJ2-3
abundance: few
v_gene: TRBV6-6
d_gene: TRBD1

CDR3aa: CASILSGVNTGELFF
CDR3nt: TGTGCCAGCATCCTTAGCGGGGTGAACACCGGGGAGCTGTTTTTT
j_gene: TRBJ2-2
abundance: NA
v_gene: TRBV11-2
d_gene: TRBD2

CDR3aa: CATSPPGLYSNQPQHF
CDR3nt: TGTGCCACCAGCCCTCCAGGCCTTTATAGCAATCAGCCCCAGCATTTT
j_gene: TRBJ1-5
abundance: few
v_gene: TRBV15
d_gene: NA

CDR3aa: CASSYPDSGRRSTQYF
CDR3nt: TGTGCCAGCAGTTACCCGGATAGCGGGCGTCGTTCGACCCAGTACTTC
j_gene: TRBJ2-5
abundance: NA
v_gene: TRBV6-5
d_gene: TRBD2

CDR3aa: CASSQDDFFNTGELFF
CDR3nt: TGTGCCAGCAGCCAAGATGACTTCTTCAACACCGGGGAGCTGTTTTTT
j_gene: TRBJ2-2
abundance: NA
v_gene: TRBV4-2
d_gene: NA

CDR3aa: CASSIQGANTEAFF
CDR3nt: TGCGCCAGCAGCATTCAGGGGGCGAACACTGAAGCTTTCTTT
j_gene: TRBJ1-1
abundance: few
v_gene: TRBV5-1
d_gene: TRBD1

CDR3aa: CASSLALAGETQYF
CDR3nt: TGTGCCAGCAGCTTAGCGCTAGCGGGAGAGACCCAGTACTTC
j_gene: TRBJ2-5
abundance: NA
v_gene: TRBV7-9
d_gene: TRBD2

CDR3aa: CASSVTGGFDTTYEQYF
CDR3nt: TGTGCCAGCAGCGTAACAGGGGGCTTCGATACTACCTACGAGCAGTACTTC
j_gene: TRBJ2-7
abundance: NA
v_gene: TRBV9
d_gene: TRBD1

CDR3aa: CASSQGPDRRETQYF
CDR3nt: TGCGCCAGCAGCCAGGGCCCTGACAGGAGGGAGACCCAGTACTTC
j_gene: TRBJ2-5
abundance: NA
v_gene: TRBV4-1
d_gene: NA

CDR3aa: CVTGWVAKNIQYF
CDR3nt: TGTGTTACAGGCTGGGTAGCCAAAAACATTCAGTACTTC
j_gene: TRBJ2-4
abundance: few
v_gene: TRBV6-1
d_gene: NA

CDR3aa: CASRMTGMNTEAFF
CDR3nt: TGTGCCAGCAGGATGACAGGCATGAACACTGAAGCTTTCTTT
j_gene: TRBJ1-1
abundance: NA
v_gene: TRBV6-1
d_gene: NA

CDR3aa: CSPWDSVYGYTF
CDR3nt: TGCAGCCCCTGGGACAGCGTTTATGGCTACACCTTC
j_gene: TRBJ1-2
abundance: NA
v_gene: TRBV29-1
d_gene: TRBD1

CDR3aa: CASSTREGGSPLHF
CDR3nt: TGTGCCAGCAGCACCCGTGAGGGTGGCTCACCCCTCCACTTT
j_gene: TRBJ1-6
abundance: NA
v_gene: TRBV9
d_gene: NA